Shown below are 20 T cell receptor beta chains from a single sample sequenced in a study of blood T cell repertoires in COVID-19. Here immunoSEQ multiplex PCR was the method, and the copy in TCRdb shows in-frame clones only, minus some. This table holds about 75,000 clones, roughly nine tenths found once. Sample: peripheral blood. The receptors shown here come from a human donor in a cohort sampled during active COVID-19.

V gene TRBV7-9 combines with J gene TRBJ2-1; 12 bases fit TRBD2. CDR1 and CDR2 from the germline V gene are SEHNR and FQNEAQ (reference sequence). The CDR3 contains 15 residues. V shed 3 bases, J shed 8 bases, and the junction held 5 bases outside the gene matches. The CDR3 nucleotides read TGTGCCAGCAGCTTGACTAGCGGGAGTTTGGATGAGCAGTTCTTC. Encoded protein: CASSLTSGSLDEQFF.

CDR3 residues: CASSLRPGTPDEKLFF. The CDR3, as DNA: TGTGCCAGCTCACTTAGACCGGGAACCCCGGACGAAAAACTGTTTTTT. The chain recombines TRBV18 with TRBJ1-4; D not certain. Germline CDR1 reads KGHSH; CDR2 reads LQKENI. The CDR3 has 16 residues. V lost 4 bases and J lost 8, with 20 bases in between. Full variable domain (missing parts from reference TRBV18 and TRBJ1-4): NAGVMQNPRHLVRRRGQEARLRCSPMKGHSHVYWYRQLPEEGLKFMVYLQKENIIDESGMPKERFSAEFPKEGPSILRIQQVVRGDSAAYFCASSLRPGTPDEKLFFGSGTQLSVL.

The chain uses TRBV5-1 and TRBJ2-3; D perhaps matches TRBD2 (6 bases). Germline assignment: CDR1 SGHRS and CDR2 YFSETQ. Trimming shortened V by 4 bases and J by 0 bases, and 12 bases separated the two germline ends. This CDR3 comprises 15 residues. In DNA, the CDR3 is TGCGCCAGCAGCACTTCTAGCGTTAGCACAGATACGCAGTATTTT. It is translated as CASSTSSVSTDTQYF.

The genes are TRBV4-1 and TRBJ1-3, with 7 bases identical to TRBD1. Germline CDR1 MGHRA, CDR2 YSYEKL. V was pared by 1 base and J by 6 bases, with 9 bases of the junction left unmatched. The CDR3 consists of 16 residues. The CDR3 spells CASSQAPGQPKNTIYF. Here the CDR3 DNA reads TGCGCCAGCAGCCAAGCCCCGGGACAGCCCAAAAACACCATATATTTT.

V usage is TRBV7-9 and J usage is TRBJ1-4; possibly TRBD1 for D (5 bases). Germline V CDR1 and CDR2: SEHNR, FQNEAQ (reference sequence). The V end was cut by 5 bases, the J end by 5 bases, with 12 bases between. The CDR3 runs 14 residues. The CDR3 is CASSRGVENEKLFF. The DNA of the CDR3 is TGTGCCAGCAGCAGGGGCGTGGAGAATGAAAAACTGTTTTTT.

The rearrangement joins TRBV9 to TRBJ1-5, with a tentative D call TRBD1 (6 bases). Germline CDR1 reads SGDLS; CDR2 reads YYNGEE. Trimming shortened V by 3 bases and J by 2 bases, and 9 bases separated the two germline ends. The CDR3 runs 14 residues. The CDR3 DNA reads TGTGCCAGCAGCGCCAGGGGTGGCAATCAGCCCCAGCATTTT. Amino acids: CASSARGGNQPQHF.

The chain uses TRBV5-1 and TRBJ1-2; 9 bases align to TRBD1. This CDR3 has 14 amino acids. J gave up 4 bases and V 4 bases, and 5 bases lay outside the gene matches. Germline CDR1 SGHRS, CDR2 YFSETQ. The CDR3, as DNA: TGCGCCAGCAGCGGGGGACAGGGCCTCTATGGCTACACCTTC. It codes for CASSGGQGLYGYTF.

The chain has TRBV28 and TRBJ1-3, with D tentatively TRBD1 (6 bases). The V gene's germline CDR1 is MDHEN and CDR2 SYDVKM. V lost 7 bases to trimming and J lost 0 bases, with 13 bases between them. This CDR3 region has 15 residues. CDR3 in amino acids: CASTERGGSGNTIYF. CDR3 bases: TGTGCCAGCACCGAGAGGGGGGGCTCTGGAAACACCATATATTTT.

CDR3 in amino acids: CASSLEGLYRELFF. The CDR3 DNA follows: TGTGCCAGCAGCTTGGAGGGACTTTATCGGGAGCTGTTTTTT. The rearrangement uses TRBV5-6 and TRBJ2-2, with D tentatively TRBD2 (6 bases). Trimming took 0 bases from V and 9 from J, leaving 12 bases between them. The germline gives CDR1 SGHDT, CDR2 YYEEEE. This CDR3 spans 14 amino acids.

The chain has TRBV15 and TRBJ1-5; 9 bases are a match to TRBD1. V was pared by 0 bases and J by 5 bases, with 2 bases of the junction left unmatched. Germline V gene sequence: CDR1 LNHNV, CDR2 YYDKDF (reference sequence). The CDR3 sequence is 15 residues long. This chain's CDR3 is CATSREGQGYQPQHF. The DNA of the CDR3 is TGTGCCACCAGCAGAGAAGGACAGGGGTATCAGCCCCAGCATTTT.

The chain links TRBV4-3 to TRBJ2-1; the match to TRBD2 covers 8 bases. CDR1 and CDR2 from the germline V gene are LGHNA and YSLEER. The CDR3 has 17 residues. V dropped 4 bases and J dropped 2; count of bases not matched to a gene: 10. The CDR3 nucleotides read TGCGCCAGCAGCCCCGGACTAGCTTCGCGGGCCTACAATGAGCAGTTCTTC. Translated, it gives CASSPGLASRAYNEQFF.

V is TRBV28 and J is TRBJ1-3; D unclear. Trimming cost V 8 bases and J 2 bases, with 13 bases left between them. Germline V CDR1 and CDR2: MDHEN, SYDVKM. There are 14 residues in the CDR3. The chain's CDR3 is CASQGGLAGNTIYF. CDR3 in DNA: TGTGCCAGCCAAGGAGGGCTTGCTGGAAACACCATATATTTT. The whole variable domain, remainder taken from reference TRBV28 and TRBJ1-3, is DVKVTQSSRYLVKRTGEKVFLECVQDMDHENMFWYRQDPGLGLRLIYFSYDVKMKEKGDIPEGYSVSREKKERFSLILESASTNQTSMYLCASQGGLAGNTIYFGEGSWLTVV.

This chain connects TRBV7-9 to TRBJ1-4; D gene unclear. V shed 8 bases and J shed 8 bases, with 12 bases lying between them. The CDR3 length is 12 residues. Germline V CDR1 and CDR2: SEHNR, FQNEAQ (reference sequence). This CDR3 reads CASSRGQEKLFF. CDR3 DNA: TGTGCCAGCTCCCGAGGTCAGGAAAAACTGTTTTTT.

The chain is built from TRBV7-9 and TRBJ1-1, with TRBD1 matching 8 bases. The germline V gene has CDR1 SEHNR and CDR2 FQNEAQ (reference sequence). Trimming cost V 5 bases and J 6 bases; bases outside gene matches: 8. CDR3 length equals 14 residues. The CDR3 is CASSLRQGIAEAFF. The CDR3, as DNA: TGTGCCAGCAGCCTCCGACAGGGGATCGCTGAAGCTTTCTTT.

The J gene is TRBJ2-1, the V gene TRBV6-5; TRBD1 matches at 11 bases. The V and J ends lost 6 bases and 6 bases, in that order; junction bases with no gene match: 7. CDR1 and CDR2 from the germline V gene are MNHEY and SVGAGI. This CDR3 has 15 amino acids. CDR3 sequence reads: CASRPDRGRPNEQFF. CDR3 coding DNA: TGTGCCAGCAGACCGGACAGGGGGCGCCCCAATGAGCAGTTCTTC.

The V gene is TRBV6-5, the J gene TRBJ1-1; D is unclear. V shed 7 bases and J shed 7 bases, with 10 bases lying between them. Germline CDR1 and CDR2: MNHEY and SVGAGI. The CDR3 contains 11 residues. The CDR3 bases are TGTGCCAGCACTAAACAGATTGAAGCTTTCTTT. Amino acids: CASTKQIEAFF.

The rearrangement links TRBV7-9 to TRBJ1-1; D is uncertain. Trimming took 5 bases from V and 4 from J, leaving 17 bases between them. The CDR3 runs to 15 residues. Germline V gene sequence: CDR1 SEHNR, CDR2 FQNEAQ (reference sequence). Here the CDR3 DNA reads TGTGCCAGCAGCCAAGACATAACCGGTGGCACTGAAGCTTTCTTT. Translation gives CASSQDITGGTEAFF. The full variable domain, its missing parts supplied by reference TRBV7-9 and TRBJ1-1, is DTGVSQNPRHKITKRGQNVTFRCDPISEHNRLYWYRQTLGQGPEFLTYFQNEAQLEKSRLLSDRFSAERPKGSFSTLEIQRTEQGDSAMYLCASSQDITGGTEAFFGQGTRLTVV.

The chain uses TRBV19 and TRBJ2-1; TRBD2 matches 13 bases. The CDR3 extends over 17 amino acids. Trimming removed 5 bases from V and 6 bases from J; junction bases left unmatched: 10. Per the germline V gene, CDR1 is LNHDA and CDR2 is SQIVND (reference sequence). CDR3 region: CASSLGLAGVWGNEQFF. CDR3 DNA sequence: TGTGCCAGTAGTCTAGGACTAGCGGGAGTATGGGGCAATGAGCAGTTCTTC.

The J gene is TRBJ2-7, the V gene TRBV6-2 or TRBV6-3; no clear D gene. The CDR3 totals 13 residues. The germline V gene encodes CDR1 MNHEY and CDR2 SVGEGT. V lost 6 bases to trimming and J lost 6 bases, with 15 bases between them. CDR3 protein: CASSPRGGGEQYF. CDR3 sequence (DNA): TGTGCCAGCAGCCCCCGAGGCGGTGGCGAGCAGTACTTC.

This clone has only a few counts. This sequence joins TRBV7-8 and TRBJ1-3, with D possibly TRBD1 on 6 matching bases. Germline lookup yields CDR1 SGHVS and CDR2 FQNEAQ. This CDR3 is 13 amino acids long. Trimming took 6 bases from V and 3 from J, leaving 9 bases between them. The CDR3 sequence: CASRPGVGNTIYF. CDR3 DNA: TGTGCCAGCAGGCCAGGGGTTGGAAACACCATATATTTT. The whole variable domain, filled in from reference TRBV7-8 and TRBJ1-3, reads GAGVSQSPRYKVAKRGQDVALRCDPISGHVSLFWYQQALGQGPEFLTYFQNEAQLDKSGLPSDRFFAERPEGSVSTLKIQRTQQEDSAVYLCASRPGVGNTIYFGEGSWLTVV.